Following are 3 T cell receptor beta chains from one sample sequenced in a study of CD8+CD57+ T cells in acquired aplastic anemia. Previously, flow cytometry had revealed CD8+CD57+ cell expansion in the patients chosen for sequencing. According to the study, genomic DNA was the template for TCR beta VDJ and CDR3 profiling. TCRdb reprocessed the reads with MiXCR, giving one entry per CDR3 protein. The sample lists around 42,000 distinct CDR3 sequences; less than 65% were seen once. What was sequenced was sorted CD4+, CD8+, or CD8+CD57+ T cells (not recorded which) from PBMCs. These receptors originate from a human donor with aplastic anemia.

The chain uses TRBV10-3 and TRBJ2-6, with 7 bases fitting TRBD1. J lost 2 bases, V lost 10 bases, and 8 bases had no gene match. CDR1 ENHRY and CDR2 SYGVKD come from the germline V gene. This CDR3 comprises 15 residues. The CDR3 DNA is TGTGCCAACGGGACAGCCGCCGCTGGGGCCAACGTCCTGACTTTC. This gives the protein CANGTAAAGANVLTF.

This clonotype occurred many times. The chain is built from TRBV5-4 and TRBJ2-2, with 7 positions matching TRBD1. This CDR3 spans 16 amino acids. CDR1 and CDR2 (germline): SGHNT, YYREEE (reference sequence). With V trimmed by 0 bases and J by 0 bases, 2 bases remained unmatched. CDR3 in DNA: TGTGCCAGCAGCTTGGAACAGGGGACGAACACCGGGGAGCTGTTTTTT. Amino acids: CASSLEQGTNTGELFF. The whole variable domain, filled in from reference TRBV5-4 and TRBJ2-2, reads ETGVTQSPTHLIKTRGQQVTLRCSSQSGHNTVSWYQQALGQGPQFIFQYYREEENGRGNFPPRFSGLQFPNYSSELNVNALELDDSALYLCASSLEQGTNTGELFFGEGSRLTVL.

This chain joins TRBV7-9 and TRBJ1-2, with D possibly matching TRBD1 (5 bases). The CDR3 sequence is 15 residues long. Trimming took 4 bases from V and 4 from J, leaving 16 bases between them. Germline lookup yields CDR1 SEHNR and CDR2 FQNEAQ (reference sequence). In DNA form, the CDR3 reads TGTGCCAGCAGCTCGAGCCCGGGGCAGTCCTATGGCTACACCTTC. Its translation is CASSSSPGQSYGYTF.